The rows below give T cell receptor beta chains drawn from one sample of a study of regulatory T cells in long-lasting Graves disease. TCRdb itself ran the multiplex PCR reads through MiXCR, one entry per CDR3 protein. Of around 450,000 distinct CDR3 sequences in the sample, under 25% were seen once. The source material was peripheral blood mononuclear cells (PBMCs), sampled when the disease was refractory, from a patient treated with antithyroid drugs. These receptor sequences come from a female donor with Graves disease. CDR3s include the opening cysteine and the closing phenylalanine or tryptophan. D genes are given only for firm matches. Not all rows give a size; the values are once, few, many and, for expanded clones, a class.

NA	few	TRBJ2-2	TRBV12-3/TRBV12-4	TGTGCCAGCAGGGTCACCGCGAACACCGGGGAGCTGTTTTTT	CASRVTANTGELFF
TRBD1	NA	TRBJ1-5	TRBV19	TGTGCCAGTAGTTTCCAGGGGGCGGGCAATCAGCCCCAGCATTTT	CASSFQGAGNQPQHF
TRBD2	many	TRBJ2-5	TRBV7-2	TGTGCCAGCAGTGTGGGACTAGCGGTGGAGACCCAGTACTTC	CASSVGLAVETQYF
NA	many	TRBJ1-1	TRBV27	TGTGCCAGCAGTCCCATCCTGGACACTGAAGCTTTCTTT	CASSPILDTEAFF
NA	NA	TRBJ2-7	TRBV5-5	TGTGCCAGCAGCTTAGTGGGAGGGCAGGGGTTCTACGAGCAGTACTTC	CASSLVGGQGFYEQYF
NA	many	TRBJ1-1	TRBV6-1	TGTGCCAGCAGCGAACAGGGACAGAACACTGAAGCTTTCTTT	CASSEQGQNTEAFF
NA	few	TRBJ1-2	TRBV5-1	TGCGCCAGCAGCTTGCAGAGGGATGCCTATGGCTACACCTTC	CASSLQRDAYGYTF
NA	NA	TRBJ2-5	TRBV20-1	TGCAGTGCTTCTACTCGGGACTGGAGGCAAGAGACCCAGTACTTC	CSASTRDWRQETQYF
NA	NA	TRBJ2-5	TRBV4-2	TGTGCCAGCAGCCAAGGGGACGCAACTCGGTCAGAGACCCAGTACTTC	CASSQGDATRSETQYF
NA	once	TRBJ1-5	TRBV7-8	TGTGCCAGCAGCTCCCGGGATAATAGATTATATAGCAATCAGCCCCAGCATTTT	CASSSRDNRLYSNQPQHF
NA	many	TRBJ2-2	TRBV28	TGTGCCACCTCTCGGGACACCGGGGAGCTGTTTTTT	CATSRDTGELFF